This passage covers 24 T cell receptor beta chains from one sample sequenced in a study of T cell changes during pregnancy in multiple sclerosis. The protocol was immunoSEQ multiplex PCR, while the TCRdb copy is restricted to in-frame clones and leaves out a portion. The table includes about 74,000 clones, roughly 92% detected once. The sequenced sample was peripheral blood, obtained after pregnancy. The origin of the receptors is a female donor in good health, enrolled as a control in a pregnancy study.

The rearrangement joins TRBV23-1 to TRBJ1-6; D uncertain. TRBV23-1 is labeled an ORF, and its function is uncertain. The CDR3 is 17 residues long. V was pared by 0 bases and J by 2 bases, with 11 bases between. The CDR3 spells CASSQSKESAYNSPLHF. The CDR3, as DNA: TGCGCCAGCAGTCAATCGAAGGAAAGCGCCTATAATTCACCCCTCCACTTT.

The chain uses TRBV7-2 and TRBJ1-2; 10 bases fit TRBD1. CDR3 length equals 16 residues. V shed 5 bases and J 4 bases; nucleotides not matched to a gene: 10. Germline V CDR1 and CDR2: SGHTA, FQGNSA. The CDR3 DNA reads as TGTGCCAGCAGCGTGGACAGGGGGGCACCAGTCTATGGCTACACCTTC. It codes for CASSVDRGAPVYGYTF.

The chain carries TRBV4-1 and TRBJ2-5; TRBD1 agrees at 9 bases. The V segment lost 6 bases and the J segment 3 bases; nucleotides outside the gene matches: 2. Per germline, CDR1 MGHRA and CDR2 YSYEKL. The CDR3 loop spans 13 amino acids. CDR3 residues: CASRGQGKETQYF. The CDR3, as DNA: TGCGCCAGCAGGGGACAGGGTAAAGAGACCCAGTACTTC.

This chain connects TRBV7-2 to TRBJ2-3, with D hard to call. The CDR3 spans 16 residues. Between the trimmed V and J ends, which lost 5 bases and 0 bases, there was a span of 15 bases. In germline, CDR1 is SGHTA, CDR2 FQGNSA. The CDR3 spells CASSPQPGTSTDTQYF. The CDR3 DNA sequence: TGTGCCAGCAGCCCCCAGCCGGGTACGAGCACAGATACGCAGTATTTT.

The chain has TRBV28 and TRBJ1-2; 7 bases align to TRBD1. The CDR3 length is 13 residues. CDR1 and CDR2 (germline): MDHEN, SYDVKM. Trimming took 6 bases from V and 8 from J; bases not matched to a gene: 9. The CDR3 is CASSPDRVGGYTF. The CDR3 region has the DNA TGTGCCAGCAGCCCCGACAGGGTGGGCGGCTACACCTTC.

The CDR3 DNA follows: TGCGCCAGCAGATATGGAGCTAATGAAAAACTGTTTTTT. Protein product: CASRYGANEKLFF. The chain links TRBV5-1 to TRBJ1-4; the D is unclear. This CDR3 has 13 amino acids. Trimming left V 5 bases short and J 3 bases short, with 8 bases between. Germline CDR1 reads SGHRS; CDR2 reads YFSETQ.

V usage is TRBV6-4 and J usage is TRBJ2-3; 7 nucleotides agree with TRBD2. The CDR3 is made up of 15 amino acids. CDR1 is MRHNA, CDR2 SNTAGT, per germline. V shed 0 bases, J shed 5 bases, and the junction held 5 bases outside the gene matches. CDR3 sequence reads: CASSDSWGGRDTQYF. CDR3 in DNA: TGTGCCAGCAGTGACTCTTGGGGGGGACGAGATACGCAGTATTTT.

This chain connects TRBV7-3 to TRBJ2-2; tentative D call: TRBD1 (6 bases). CDR3 length: 16 amino acids. Germline loops: CDR1 SGHTA, CDR2 FQGTGA. V dropped 5 bases and J dropped 0 bases, with 13 bases sitting between them. The CDR3 DNA is TGTGCCAGCAGCCCCCTGACAGGATCGAACACCGGGGAGCTGTTTTTT. Its protein product is CASSPLTGSNTGELFF.

The chain joins TRBV28 to TRBJ1-2; TRBD1 might be the D (6 bases). The V end lost 3 bases, the J end lost 6 bases, and 14 bases lay between the germline ends. CDR1 and CDR2 from the germline V gene are MDHEN and SYDVKM. There are 14 residues in the CDR3. The CDR3 sequence is CASSFRGGSNGYTF. Written as DNA, the CDR3 is TGTGCCAGCAGTTTTAGGGGGGGCTCGAATGGCTACACCTTC.

The chain has TRBV6-5 and TRBJ2-1, with D possibly matching TRBD2 (6 bases). Trimming left V 11 bases short and J 6 bases short, with 14 bases between. There are 12 residues in the CDR3. Germline V lookup: CDR1 MNHEY, CDR2 SVGAGI. In DNA, the CDR3 is TGTGCCGCTACTAGCTCGGGCAATGAGCAGTTCTTC. This codes for CAATSSGNEQFF.

This chain joins TRBV4-3 and TRBJ2-1, with 7 bases matching TRBD2. Germline V gene data show CDR1 as LGHNA and CDR2 as YSLEER. Trimming at V came to 0 bases and at J to 4 bases, leaving 6 bases not matched to a gene. CDR3 length: 16 amino acids. The CDR3 bases are TGCGCCAGCAGCCAAGATCGGCTAGCGGCATACAATGAGCAGTTCTTC. Translated, it gives CASSQDRLAAYNEQFF.

This sequence joins TRBV27 and TRBJ1-1; D is unclear. V lost 11 bases, J lost 4 bases, and 11 bases lay in between. From germline, CDR1 is MNHEY and CDR2 SMNVEV (reference sequence). CDR3 size: 11 residues. The DNA for the CDR3 is TGTGCCGCGCGAAGCACCACTGAAGCTTTCTTT. The encoded protein is CAARSTTEAFF.

The gene calls are TRBV2 and TRBJ2-3; D is possibly TRBD2 (6 bases). Between the trimmed V and J ends, which lost 8 bases and 3 bases, there was a span of 21 bases. Germline values: CDR1 SNHLY, CDR2 FYNNEI. This CDR3 comprises 16 residues. The chain's CDR3 is CASPGPGGVGTDTQYF. The CDR3 DNA is TGTGCCAGCCCCGGACCCGGAGGGGTTGGAACAGATACGCAGTATTTT.

The V and J genes are TRBV28 and TRBJ1-5; 8 bases are shared with TRBD1. CDR1 and CDR2 from the germline V gene are MDHEN and SYDVKM. V lost 5 bases and J lost 1; bases outside the gene matches: 7. The CDR3 contains 16 residues. The CDR3 loop reads CASSNRQGLSNQPQHF. The CDR3 nucleotides are TGTGCCAGCAGTAACCGACAGGGGCTAAGCAATCAGCCCCAGCATTTT.

The chain combines TRBV7-9 with TRBJ1-4; D not certain. Germline CDR1 is SEHNR and CDR2 is FQNEAQ (reference sequence). Trimming shortened V by 5 bases and J by 6 bases, and 19 bases separated the two germline ends. The CDR3 loop spans 16 amino acids. The CDR3 region is CASSRTPVVVDEKLFF. The DNA of the CDR3 is TGTGCCAGCAGCCGAACACCAGTCGTGGTGGATGAAAAACTGTTTTTT.

This chain joins TRBV6-1 and TRBJ2-1; 8 nucleotides agree with TRBD1. Unmatched junction bases numbered 7, after V lost 6 bases and J lost 3 bases. This CDR3 spans 15 amino acids. Looked up from germline, CDR1 is MNHNS and CDR2 is SASEGT. This CDR3 reads CASRAGGGNYNEQFF. The CDR3 nucleotides are TGTGCCAGCAGAGCAGGGGGCGGTAACTACAATGAGCAGTTCTTC.

This chain connects TRBV4-3 to TRBJ1-2; D is perhaps TRBD1 (6 bases). Germline V gives CDR1 LGHNA, CDR2 YSLEER. Trimming stripped 2 bases from V and 2 bases from J, with 15 bases between. The CDR3 covers 16 residues. This chain's CDR3 is CASSQLTDTGNYGYTF. The CDR3 DNA reads TGCGCCAGCAGCCAACTTACCGATACAGGGAACTATGGCTACACCTTC.

The rearrangement uses TRBV18 and TRBJ1-6; 8 bases align to TRBD1. J was trimmed by 0 bases and V by 1 base; bases with no gene match: 2. The CDR3 loop spans 17 amino acids. Per the germline V gene, CDR1 is KGHSH and CDR2 is LQKENI. The chain's CDR3 is CASSPQTGDSYNSPLHF. CDR3 coding DNA: TGTGCCAGCTCACCACAGACAGGGGACTCCTATAATTCACCCCTCCACTTT.

J is TRBJ1-5 and V is TRBV5-1, with TRBD1 matching 7 bases. Unmatched junction bases numbered 3, after V lost 0 bases and J lost 3 bases. Germline V gene data show CDR1 as SGHRS and CDR2 as YFSETQ. CDR3 size: 15 residues. The chain's CDR3 is CASSLVGGTNQPQHF. As DNA, the CDR3 is TGCGCCAGCAGCTTGGTAGGGGGCACCAATCAGCCCCAGCATTTT.

This clone was recorded once. The CDR3 protein is CASSRGHGTSAAYEQYF. The CDR3 bases are TGTGCCAGCTCACGGGGACACGGGACTAGCGCCGCCTACGAGCAGTACTTC. The rearrangement uses TRBV18 and TRBJ2-7; 10 bases are shared with TRBD2. The CDR3 runs 17 residues. J lost 2 bases, V lost 4 bases, and 11 bases had no gene match. The germline V gene has CDR1 KGHSH and CDR2 LQKENI.

Here the CDR3 DNA reads TGTGCCAGCAGCCTCGACACTAGAGATACGCAGTATTTT. It codes for CASSLDTRDTQYF. The chain couples TRBV11-2 to TRBJ2-3, with a possible D match to TRBD2 (5 bases). Trimming stripped 5 bases from V and 5 bases from J, with 11 bases between. The CDR3 is 13 amino acids. CDR1 and CDR2 (germline): SGHAT, FQNNGV.

The gene calls are TRBV7-9 and TRBJ1-1; D is uncertain. Germline CDR1 reads SEHNR; CDR2 reads FQNEAQ (reference sequence). The CDR3 runs 12 residues. V was clipped by 5 bases and J by 1 base, with 5 bases between them. The CDR3 loop reads CASSGGNTEAFF. CDR3 coding DNA: TGTGCCAGCAGCGGAGGGAACACTGAAGCTTTCTTT.

The chain carries TRBV7-9 and TRBJ1-1; 11 bases are shared with TRBD1. CDR3 length equals 16 residues. J gave up 5 bases and V 5 bases, and 10 bases lay outside the gene matches. Germline loops: CDR1 SEHNR, CDR2 FQNEAQ (reference sequence). The CDR3 loop reads CASSLWTGGRRTEAFF. In DNA form, the CDR3 reads TGTGCCAGCAGCCTTTGGACAGGGGGCAGAAGGACTGAAGCTTTCTTT.

The genes are TRBV7-2 and TRBJ2-7; 11 bases are a match to TRBD2. Germline V CDR1 and CDR2: SGHTA, FQGNSA. V trimming: 6 bases; J trimming: 4 bases; junction bases outside the gene matches: 8. This CDR3 comprises 15 residues. This chain's CDR3 is CASSLTSGSAYEQYF. CDR3 in DNA: TGTGCCAGCAGTCTTACTAGCGGGAGCGCATACGAGCAGTACTTC.